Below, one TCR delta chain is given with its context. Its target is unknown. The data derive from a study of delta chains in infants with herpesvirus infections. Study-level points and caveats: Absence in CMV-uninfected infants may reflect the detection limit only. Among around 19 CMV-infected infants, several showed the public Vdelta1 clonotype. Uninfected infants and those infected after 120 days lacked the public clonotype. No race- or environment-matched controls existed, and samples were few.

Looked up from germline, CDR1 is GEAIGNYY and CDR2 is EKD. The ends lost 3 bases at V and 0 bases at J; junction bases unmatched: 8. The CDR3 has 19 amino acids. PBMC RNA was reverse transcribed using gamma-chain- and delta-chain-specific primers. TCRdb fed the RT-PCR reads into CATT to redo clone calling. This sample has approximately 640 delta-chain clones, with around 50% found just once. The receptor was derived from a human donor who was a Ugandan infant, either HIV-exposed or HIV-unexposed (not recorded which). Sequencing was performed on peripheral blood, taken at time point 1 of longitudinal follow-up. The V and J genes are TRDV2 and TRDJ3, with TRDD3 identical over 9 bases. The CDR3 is CACDALLGESSWDTRQMFF. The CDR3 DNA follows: TGTGCCTGTGACGCCTTACTGGGGGAAAGCTCCTGGGACACCCGACAGATGTTTTTC.